Below, one T cell receptor (beta chain) is given with its context. Antigen: not known. Per germline, CDR1 DFQATT and CDR2 SNEGSKA (reference sequence). Trimming took 1 base from V and 0 from J, leaving 6 bases between them. This CDR3 contains 13 residues. The data are from a study of identical twins. Findings and caveats of the study: Twins shared beta out-of-frame sequences in excess, but this excess was weaker. Cord blood beta clonotypes present at high abundance carried fewer insertions; no such pattern appeared in memory repertoires.

The authors used template switching to add a universal primer site and gave cDNA unique molecular identifiers. A single record per CDR3 protein comes from TCRdb applying MiXCR to the 5' RACE reads. Of around 680,000 distinct CDR3 sequences listed, over 8.5% are singletons. This same sample was also taken into another study, of yellow fever vaccine responses in identical twins. As reported in that work: Convergence reportedly seemed to mark part of the twins' vaccine T cell response, with personalization marking the rest.

The rearrangement joins TRBV20-1 to TRBJ2-5; D is tentatively TRBD1 or TRBD2 (5 bases each). Sequences were obtained from PBMCs. This clonotype was obtained from a young woman in good health. The CDR3 sequence: CSARGGYQETQYF. CDR3 in DNA: TGCAGTGCTAGAGGGGGGTACCAAGAGACCCAGTACTTC.